This T cell receptor beta chain is drawn from a study of blood T cell repertoires in COVID-19. About the study: Samples representing acute and convalescent COVID-19 were sourced from the United States, Italy and Spain. Sample material is recorded as cDNA or gDNA derived from T cells, B-cell-depleted T cells, or PBMCs.

In the study's own analysis: Reference gene primer amplification gave nucleated cell count estimates. Sequenced by immunoSEQ multiplex PCR; TCRdb stores in-frame clones only, minus some. Clonal size and the V and J genes are those of that table, whereas D and trimming came from the DNA. The table has approximately 77,000 clones, approximately 78% seen once. Germline assignment: CDR1 KGHDR and CDR2 SFDVKD. The CDR3 runs 15 residues. The germline V and J ends were trimmed by 1 base and 3 bases, with 11 bases remaining between them. Sequenced sample: peripheral blood. V and J are TRBV24-1 and TRBJ2-5, with D perhaps TRBD2 (6 bases). The receptor's source is a woman between 55 and 75 years old with acute or convalescent COVID-19. The chain's CDR3 is CATSDLRRGKETQYF. CDR3 sequence (DNA): TGTGCCACCAGTGATTTAAGGAGGGGAAAAGAGACCCAGTACTTC.